This T cell receptor (beta chain) was captured by sequencing in a study of T cells after posttransplantation cyclophosphamide. The repertoire was sequenced with immunoSEQ multiplex PCR; TCRdb's copy has only in-frame clones and lacks some. The sample was found to contain 45,000 to 55,000 clones, and every one recurs. V was cut by 6 bases and J by 0 bases, with 11 bases left in between. CDR3 length: 14 amino acids. The germline CDR1 and CDR2 sequences are MNHNS and SASEGT. The V gene is TRBV6-1, the J gene TRBJ1-2; D remains unclear. The specimen sequenced was PBMCs. This receptor was obtained from a man in his forties in good health, CMV-negative, and a related stem cell transplant donor. CDR3 protein: CASRSGESNYGYTF. The DNA of the CDR3 is TGTGCCAGCAGATCCGGGGAGTCTAACTATGGCTACACCTTC.